The 9 T cell receptor beta chains given below trace back to one sample, sequenced in a study of blood T cell repertoires in COVID-19. Clones were read by immunoSEQ multiplex PCR, and TCRdb kept only the in-frame ones, dropping some. The sample shows more than 85,000 clones, around 87% of them seen only once. Sequenced input: peripheral blood. The source is a human donor in a cohort sampled during active COVID-19.

The chain uses TRBV24-1 and TRBJ2-4; D is perhaps TRBD1 (6 bases). Per the germline V gene, CDR1 is KGHDR and CDR2 is SFDVKD. The CDR3 has 14 residues. V was clipped by 9 bases and J by 4 bases, with 15 bases between them. The CDR3 nucleotides are TGTGCCACCTTGATTACAGGGTTAAAAAACATTCAGTACTTC. Its translation: CATLITGLKNIQYF.

The chain joins TRBV7-2 to TRBJ2-3, with D perhaps matching TRBD2 (5 bases). The CDR3 is made up of 13 amino acids. CDR1 and CDR2 (germline): SGHTA, FQGNSA. V lost 7 bases and J 8 bases, leaving 16 bases between the germline ends. The CDR3 DNA follows: TGTGCCAGCACCTCCTTTACCCGGGGTACGCAGTATTTT. It yields the protein CASTSFTRGTQYF.

There are a few counts of this clone. This chain joins TRBV6-5 and TRBJ1-1; 7 nucleotides match TRBD1. V shed 6 bases and J 4 bases; nucleotides not matched to a gene: 8. Germline CDR1 reads MNHEY; CDR2 reads SVGAGI. The CDR3 totals 14 residues. CDR3 region: CASRSTGRLTEAFF. CDR3 coding DNA: TGTGCCAGCAGATCGACAGGGAGGCTCACTGAAGCTTTCTTT.

The V and J genes are TRBV6-5 and TRBJ2-1; maybe TRBD1 (6 bases). Germline V gene data show CDR1 as MNHEY and CDR2 as SVGAGI. The CDR3 consists of 15 residues. Trimming shortened V by 6 bases and J by 0 bases, and 12 bases separated the two germline ends. CDR3 sequence (DNA): TGTGCCAGCAGCCCCGACAGGAGCTCCTACAATGAGCAGTTCTTC. It yields the protein CASSPDRSSYNEQFF.

With regard to this clone: A much larger clone is a single base away; this may be a read error. This chain joins TRBV6-5 and TRBJ1-1; 7 bases are a match to TRBD1. The V and J ends lost 6 bases and 1 base, in that order; junction bases with no gene match: 5. Per the germline V gene, CDR1 is MNHEY and CDR2 is SVGAGI. This CDR3 is 14 amino acids long. CDR3 DNA: TGTGCCAGCAGCCCCAGACAGGGGAACACTGAAGCTTTCTTT. Amino acids: CASSPRQGNTEAFF.

The chain uses TRBV6-1 and TRBJ1-5; D is undetermined. The CDR3 runs to 16 residues. Trimming removed 3 bases at V and 0 bases at J, with 12 bases between. Germline CDR1 reads MNHNS; CDR2 reads SASEGT. The CDR3 bases are TGTGCCAGCAGTGAGCGTATGGTTTTTAGCAATCAGCCCCAGCATTTT. Protein sequence: CASSERMVFSNQPQHF.

The chain joins TRBV6-4 to TRBJ2-1; 8 bases align to TRBD1. V dropped 0 bases and J dropped 4; count of bases not matched to a gene: 5. Germline V gene lookup returns CDR1 MRHNA and CDR2 SNTAGT. The CDR3 runs to 16 residues. In DNA form, the CDR3 reads TGTGCCAGCAGTGACTCTTCCAGGGGGCGGTACAATGAGCAGTTCTTC. Encoded protein: CASSDSSRGRYNEQFF.

The chain is built from TRBV20-1 and TRBJ2-7, with D perhaps TRBD2 (5 bases). The V gene's germline CDR1 is DFQATT and CDR2 SNEGSKA (reference sequence). The V gene lost 3 bases and the J gene lost 4 bases, with 7 bases spanning the gap. The CDR3 is 11 amino acids. As DNA, the CDR3 is TGCAGTGCTAGGGCGGGTTACGAGCAGTACTTC. Translating it yields CSARAGYEQYF.

The chain joins TRBV7-3 to TRBJ2-7, with 7 bases aligning to TRBD1. Per the germline V gene, CDR1 is SGHTA and CDR2 is FQGTGA. The CDR3 covers 15 residues. V shed 5 bases, J shed 3 bases, and the junction held 10 bases outside the gene matches. CDR3 sequence reads: CASSRSGTVGYEQYF. The DNA of the CDR3 is TGTGCCAGCAGCCGCAGTGGGACAGTTGGCTACGAGCAGTACTTC.